These T cell receptor beta chains were read from a single sample in a study of T cell changes during pregnancy in multiple sclerosis. Assay used: immunoSEQ multiplex PCR; TCRdb lists only in-frame clones, some missing. The sample contains about 89,000 clones, approximately 94% of which appear only once. The sequencing used peripheral blood, collected in the third trimester of pregnancy. The receptor set was obtained from a female donor with multiple sclerosis, enrolled in a pregnancy study. Each CDR3 is given with its conserved first and last residue. A D gene is named only where the DNA matches it firmly. Clone size is given for some rows only: seen once, a few or many times, or a class if the clone is expanded.

d_gene: -
abundance: -
v_gene: TRBV5-1
j_gene: TRBJ2-3
CDR3aa: CASSLAGHTDTQYF
CDR3nt: TGCGCCAGCAGCTTGGCAGGCCACACAGATACGCAGTATTTT

d_gene: TRBD2
abundance: -
v_gene: TRBV11-2
j_gene: TRBJ2-2
CDR3aa: CASSQRTSGRAGELFF
CDR3nt: TGTGCCAGCAGCCAACGGACTAGCGGGAGAGCCGGGGAGCTGTTTTTT

d_gene: -
abundance: -
v_gene: TRBV28
j_gene: TRBJ1-5
CDR3aa: CATDRPYSNQPQHF
CDR3nt: TGTGCCACGGACAGACCATATAGCAATCAGCCCCAGCATTTT

d_gene: TRBD2
abundance: -
v_gene: TRBV2
j_gene: TRBJ2-5
CDR3aa: CASRAEAGGKETQYF
CDR3nt: TGTGCCAGCAGGGCAGAAGCGGGAGGGAAAGAGACCCAGTACTTC

d_gene: TRBD2
abundance: -
v_gene: TRBV28
j_gene: TRBJ2-1
CDR3aa: CASSLSWTSPYYNEQFF
CDR3nt: TGTGCCAGCAGTTTATCGTGGACTAGTCCGTACTACAATGAGCAGTTCTTC

d_gene: -
abundance: -
v_gene: TRBV7-6
j_gene: TRBJ2-5
CDR3aa: CASSLRSPETQYF
CDR3nt: TGTGCCAGCAGCTTAAGAAGCCCCGAGACCCAGTACTTC

d_gene: TRBD2
abundance: -
v_gene: TRBV2
j_gene: TRBJ2-3
CDR3aa: CASSVRLAGGGDTQYF
CDR3nt: TGTGCCAGCAGTGTCCGACTAGCGGGAGGCGGGGATACGCAGTATTTT

d_gene: -
abundance: -
v_gene: TRBV19
j_gene: TRBJ2-7
CDR3aa: CASSRGGQYEQYF
CDR3nt: TGTGCCAGTAGTCGTGGAGGGCAGTACGAGCAGTACTTC

d_gene: TRBD1
abundance: -
v_gene: TRBV7-2
j_gene: TRBJ1-1
CDR3aa: CASSLTGGAGGNTEAFF
CDR3nt: TGTGCCAGCAGCTTAACAGGGGGGGCAGGGGGCAACACTGAAGCTTTCTTT

d_gene: TRBD1
abundance: -
v_gene: TRBV6-5
j_gene: TRBJ1-5
CDR3aa: CASSLDRASNQPQHF
CDR3nt: TGTGCCAGCAGTCTGGACAGGGCTAGCAATCAGCCCCAGCATTTT

d_gene: TRBD1
abundance: -
v_gene: TRBV19
j_gene: TRBJ1-2
CDR3aa: CASSINLGTGGRSGYTF
CDR3nt: TGTGCCAGTAGTATAAATTTGGGGACAGGGGGTCGGAGTGGCTACACCTTC

d_gene: TRBD2
abundance: -
v_gene: TRBV19
j_gene: TRBJ2-2
CDR3aa: CAASWGLESGELFF
CDR3nt: TGTGCCGCCTCGTGGGGACTAGAGTCCGGGGAGCTGTTTTTT

d_gene: -
abundance: -
v_gene: TRBV15
j_gene: TRBJ1-6
CDR3aa: CATSLPLSSYNSPLHF
CDR3nt: TGTGCCACCAGCCTGCCTTTGAGCTCCTATAATTCACCCCTCCACTTT

d_gene: TRBD2
abundance: -
v_gene: TRBV11-2
j_gene: TRBJ2-4
CDR3aa: CASSFAGVAKNIQYF
CDR3nt: TGTGCCAGCAGCTTTGCGGGAGTGGCCAAAAACATTCAGTACTTC

d_gene: -
abundance: -
v_gene: TRBV18
j_gene: TRBJ2-7
CDR3aa: CASSPGAGPTYEQYF
CDR3nt: TGTGCCAGCTCACCAGGGGCAGGGCCTACCTACGAGCAGTACTTC

d_gene: -
abundance: -
v_gene: TRBV15
j_gene: TRBJ1-1
CDR3aa: CATSREDRLNTEAFF
CDR3nt: TGTGCCACCAGCAGGGAGGACAGATTGAACACTGAAGCTTTCTTT

d_gene: TRBD2
abundance: -
v_gene: TRBV5-1
j_gene: TRBJ2-7
CDR3aa: CASRLGLASTYEQYF
CDR3nt: TGCGCCAGCAGACTGGGACTAGCGAGTACCTACGAGCAGTACTTC

d_gene: TRBD2
abundance: once
v_gene: TRBV27
j_gene: TRBJ2-1
CDR3aa: CAIRTTGLAGADEQFF
CDR3nt: TGTGCCATTCGGACGACGGGACTAGCGGGAGCGGATGAGCAGTTCTTC

d_gene: TRBD1
abundance: -
v_gene: TRBV5-8
j_gene: TRBJ1-1
CDR3aa: CASSTRQGVTEAFF
CDR3nt: TGTGCCAGCAGCACAAGACAGGGGGTCACTGAAGCTTTCTTT

d_gene: -
abundance: -
v_gene: TRBV7-9
j_gene: TRBJ2-7
CDR3aa: CASSLMGSSYEQYF
CDR3nt: TGTGCCAGCAGCTTAATGGGGAGCTCCTACGAGCAGTACTTC

d_gene: TRBD2
abundance: -
v_gene: TRBV4-3
j_gene: TRBJ2-5
CDR3aa: CASSQAWTSGREETQYF
CDR3nt: TGCGCCAGCAGCCAAGCATGGACTAGCGGGAGGGAAGAGACCCAGTACTTC

d_gene: TRBD1
abundance: -
v_gene: TRBV6-1
j_gene: TRBJ1-1
CDR3aa: CASLRQGIAEAFF
CDR3nt: TGTGCCAGCCTAAGACAGGGTATCGCTGAAGCTTTCTTT

d_gene: TRBD2
abundance: -
v_gene: TRBV10-3
j_gene: TRBJ2-5
CDR3aa: CAISEAGTSGYQETQYF
CDR3nt: TGTGCCATCAGTGAGGCTGGGACTAGCGGTTACCAAGAGACCCAGTACTTC

d_gene: -
abundance: -
v_gene: TRBV4-1
j_gene: TRBJ1-6
CDR3aa: CASSQDHPTEYNSPLHF
CDR3nt: TGCGCCAGCAGCCAAGATCACCCAACAGAATATAATTCACCCCTCCACTTT

d_gene: -
abundance: -
v_gene: TRBV9
j_gene: TRBJ1-5
CDR3aa: CASSPRGGAEQPQHF
CDR3nt: TGTGCCAGCAGCCCCCGGGGGGGGGCAGAACAGCCCCAGCATTTT

d_gene: TRBD2
abundance: once
v_gene: TRBV5-4
j_gene: TRBJ2-5
CDR3aa: CASSFLAGGETQYF
CDR3nt: TGTGCCAGCAGCTTTCTAGCGGGAGGGGAGACCCAGTACTTC

d_gene: TRBD1
abundance: -
v_gene: TRBV5-8
j_gene: TRBJ1-5
CDR3aa: CASSLGTGLNQPQHF
CDR3nt: TGTGCCAGCAGCTTAGGGACAGGGTTAAATCAGCCCCAGCATTTT

d_gene: -
abundance: -
v_gene: TRBV18
j_gene: TRBJ1-2
CDR3aa: CASSPSTDGNYGYTF
CDR3nt: TGTGCCAGCTCACCGTCGACAGACGGGAACTATGGCTACACCTTC

d_gene: TRBD1
abundance: once
v_gene: TRBV11-1
j_gene: TRBJ2-7
CDR3aa: CASSLNSGGYEQYF
CDR3nt: TGTGCCAGCAGCTTAAATTCAGGGGGCTACGAGCAGTACTTC

d_gene: TRBD1
abundance: -
v_gene: TRBV18
j_gene: TRBJ1-1
CDR3aa: CASSLGQGGTEAFF
CDR3nt: TGTGCCAGCTCACTAGGACAGGGAGGCACTGAAGCTTTCTTT

d_gene: -
abundance: -
v_gene: TRBV28
j_gene: TRBJ2-2
CDR3aa: CASSSEVGELFF
CDR3nt: TGTGCCAGCAGTTCCGAGGTCGGGGAGCTGTTTTTT

d_gene: -
abundance: -
v_gene: TRBV7-9
j_gene: TRBJ1-4
CDR3aa: CASSLADRRSNEKLFF
CDR3nt: TGTGCCAGCAGCTTAGCCGACAGGAGAAGTAATGAAAAACTGTTTTTT

d_gene: -
abundance: once
v_gene: TRBV7-2
j_gene: TRBJ2-1
CDR3aa: CASSSRGMGVYPYNEQFF
CDR3nt: TGTGCCAGCAGCTCCCGGGGAATGGGAGTGTATCCCTACAATGAGCAGTTCTTC

d_gene: -
abundance: -
v_gene: TRBV5-6
j_gene: TRBJ2-7
CDR3aa: CASSTGLWSSYEQYF
CDR3nt: TGTGCCAGCAGCACGGGACTCTGGAGCTCCTACGAGCAGTACTTC

d_gene: TRBD2
abundance: -
v_gene: TRBV5-1
j_gene: TRBJ2-3
CDR3aa: CASSDPGLAGFTDTQYF
CDR3nt: TGCGCCAGCAGCGACCCGGGACTAGCGGGATTCACAGATACGCAGTATTTT

d_gene: TRBD2
abundance: -
v_gene: TRBV7-8
j_gene: TRBJ2-1
CDR3aa: CASSSYSSGYNEQFF
CDR3nt: TGTGCCAGCAGCTCCTATTCTAGCGGCTACAATGAGCAGTTCTTC

d_gene: TRBD1
abundance: -
v_gene: TRBV28
j_gene: TRBJ1-2
CDR3aa: CASSSRTGNNYGYTF
CDR3nt: TGTGCCAGCAGTTCCCGGACAGGGAATAACTATGGCTACACCTTC

d_gene: TRBD2
abundance: -
v_gene: TRBV4-2
j_gene: TRBJ2-1
CDR3aa: CASSLEAGVRQNEQFF
CDR3nt: TGTGCCAGCAGCCTCGAAGCGGGAGTGCGGCAAAATGAGCAGTTCTTC

d_gene: TRBD1
abundance: -
v_gene: TRBV19
j_gene: TRBJ2-1
CDR3aa: CASSVGQGAYNEQFF
CDR3nt: TGTGCCAGTAGTGTCGGACAGGGAGCCTACAATGAGCAGTTCTTC

d_gene: TRBD2
abundance: -
v_gene: TRBV19
j_gene: TRBJ2-7
CDR3aa: CASSPTSGRRYEQYF
CDR3nt: TGTGCCAGTAGTCCGACTAGCGGGAGAAGGTACGAGCAGTACTTC

d_gene: TRBD2
abundance: -
v_gene: TRBV5-4
j_gene: TRBJ2-3
CDR3aa: CASSLAWGLLAGVRTDTQYF
CDR3nt: TGTGCCAGCAGCTTGGCGTGGGGGCTACTAGCGGGAGTTCGCACAGATACGCAGTATTTT

d_gene: -
abundance: -
v_gene: TRBV6-5
j_gene: TRBJ2-5
CDR3aa: CASSSSGQGGSQYF
CDR3nt: TGTGCCAGCAGTAGCTCTGGTCAGGGAGGTTCCCAGTACTTC

d_gene: -
abundance: -
v_gene: TRBV27
j_gene: TRBJ2-2
CDR3aa: CASSPPRDLTGELFF
CDR3nt: TGTGCCAGCAGCCCCCCGCGGGACCTCACCGGGGAGCTGTTTTTT

d_gene: -
abundance: -
v_gene: TRBV5-6
j_gene: TRBJ2-3
CDR3aa: CASRLKAGDLDTQYF
CDR3nt: TGTGCCAGCAGGCTCAAGGCAGGGGATTTGGATACGCAGTATTTT

d_gene: TRBD1
abundance: -
v_gene: TRBV19
j_gene: TRBJ1-2
CDR3aa: CASSIDLGQTGETTF
CDR3nt: TGTGCCAGTAGTATAGATTTGGGACAGACAGGGGAGACCACCTTC

d_gene: -
abundance: -
v_gene: TRBV21-1
j_gene: TRBJ2-1
CDR3aa: CASSGGDRADEQFF
CDR3nt: TGTGCCAGCAGCGGAGGGGACAGGGCGGATGAGCAGTTCTTC

d_gene: -
abundance: -
v_gene: TRBV27
j_gene: TRBJ2-5
CDR3aa: CASSSRASGVQETQYF
CDR3nt: TGTGCCAGCAGTTCCCGCGCGAGTGGAGTCCAAGAGACCCAGTACTTC

d_gene: -
abundance: -
v_gene: TRBV9
j_gene: TRBJ1-4
CDR3aa: CASSARRQDEKLFF
CDR3nt: TGTGCCAGCAGCGCAAGGCGACAGGACGAAAAACTGTTTTTT

d_gene: -
abundance: -
v_gene: TRBV14
j_gene: TRBJ2-1
CDR3aa: CASSQEALNNEQFF
CDR3nt: TGTGCCAGCAGCCAAGAAGCGCTAAACAATGAGCAGTTCTTC

d_gene: -
abundance: -
v_gene: TRBV7-2
j_gene: TRBJ2-5
CDR3aa: CASQRQETQYF
CDR3nt: TGTGCCAGTCAGCGTCAAGAGACCCAGTACTTC

d_gene: -
abundance: -
v_gene: TRBV5-1
j_gene: TRBJ2-7
CDR3aa: CASSLVPTGTVYEQYF
CDR3nt: TGCGCCAGCAGCTTGGTCCCTACCGGGACTGTCTACGAGCAGTACTTC

d_gene: -
abundance: -
v_gene: TRBV9
j_gene: TRBJ2-3
CDR3aa: CASSVGLSGTDTQYF
CDR3nt: TGTGCCAGCAGCGTAGGTCTTAGCGGCACAGATACGCAGTATTTT

d_gene: TRBD1
abundance: -
v_gene: TRBV6-5
j_gene: TRBJ2-1
CDR3aa: CASSYRQGPYNEQFF
CDR3nt: TGTGCCAGCAGTTACCGACAGGGGCCCTACAATGAGCAGTTCTTC